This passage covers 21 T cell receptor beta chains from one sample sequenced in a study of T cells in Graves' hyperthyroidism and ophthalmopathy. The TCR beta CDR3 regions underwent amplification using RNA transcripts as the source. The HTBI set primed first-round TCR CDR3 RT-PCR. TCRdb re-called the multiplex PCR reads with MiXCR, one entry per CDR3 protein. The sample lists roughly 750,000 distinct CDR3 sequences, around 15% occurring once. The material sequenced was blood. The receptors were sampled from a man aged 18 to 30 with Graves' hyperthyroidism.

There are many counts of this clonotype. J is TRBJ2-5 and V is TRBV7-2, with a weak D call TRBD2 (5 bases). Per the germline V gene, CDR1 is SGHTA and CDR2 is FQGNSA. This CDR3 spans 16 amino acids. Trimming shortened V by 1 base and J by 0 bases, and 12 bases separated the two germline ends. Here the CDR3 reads CASSLEYPGYQETQYF. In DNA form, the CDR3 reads TGTGCCAGCAGCTTAGAGTACCCGGGATACCAAGAGACCCAGTACTTC.

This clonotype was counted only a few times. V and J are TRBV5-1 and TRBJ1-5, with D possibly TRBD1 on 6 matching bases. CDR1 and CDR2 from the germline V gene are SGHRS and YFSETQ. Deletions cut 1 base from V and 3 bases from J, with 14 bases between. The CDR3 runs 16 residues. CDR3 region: CASSLSGAGDNQPQHF. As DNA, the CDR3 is TGCGCCAGCAGCTTGTCCGGGGCAGGGGACAATCAGCCCCAGCATTTT.

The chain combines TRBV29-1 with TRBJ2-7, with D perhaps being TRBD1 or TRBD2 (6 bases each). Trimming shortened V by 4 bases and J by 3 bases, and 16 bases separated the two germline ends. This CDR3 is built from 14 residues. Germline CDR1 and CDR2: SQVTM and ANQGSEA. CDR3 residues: CSVVGGRGFYEQYF. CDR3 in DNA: TGCAGCGTTGTGGGGGGTAGGGGGTTCTACGAGCAGTACTTC.

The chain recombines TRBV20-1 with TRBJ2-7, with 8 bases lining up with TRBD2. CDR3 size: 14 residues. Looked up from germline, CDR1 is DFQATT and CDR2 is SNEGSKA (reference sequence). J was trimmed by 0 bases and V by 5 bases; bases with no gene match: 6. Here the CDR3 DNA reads TGCAGTGCTTTAAGAGCGGGAGACTCCTACGAGCAGTACTTC. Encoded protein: CSALRAGDSYEQYF.

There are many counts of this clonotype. The CDR3 nucleotides read TGTGCCAGCAGTGCCCCTGGGACTTCAGGGGAGCAGTACTTC. Residues: CASSAPGTSGEQYF. V gene TRBV28 combines with J gene TRBJ2-7; TRBD2 is a possible D gene (6 bases). Germline V lookup: CDR1 MDHEN, CDR2 SYDVKM. The CDR3 totals 14 residues. The ends were cut back, 5 bases at V and 7 bases at J, with 18 bases in the middle.

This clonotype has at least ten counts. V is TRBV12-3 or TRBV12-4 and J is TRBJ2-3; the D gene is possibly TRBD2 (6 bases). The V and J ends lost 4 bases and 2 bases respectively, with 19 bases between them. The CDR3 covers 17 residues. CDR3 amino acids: CASSWGSEGYDTDTQYF. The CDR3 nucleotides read TGTGCCAGCAGTTGGGGTTCGGAGGGGTATGACACAGATACGCAGTATTTT.

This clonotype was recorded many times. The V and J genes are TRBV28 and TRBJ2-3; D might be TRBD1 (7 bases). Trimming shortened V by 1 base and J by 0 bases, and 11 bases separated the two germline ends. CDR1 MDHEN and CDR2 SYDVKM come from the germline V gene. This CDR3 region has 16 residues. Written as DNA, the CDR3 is TGTGCCAGCAGTTTATTACAGGGGAGGAGCACAGATACGCAGTATTTT. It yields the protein CASSLLQGRSTDTQYF.

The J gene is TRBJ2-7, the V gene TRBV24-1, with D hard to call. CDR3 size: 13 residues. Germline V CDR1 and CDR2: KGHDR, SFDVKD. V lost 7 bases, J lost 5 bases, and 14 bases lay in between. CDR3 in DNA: TGTGCCACCAGCGAGGACCGGCGCGACGAGCAGTACTTC. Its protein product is CATSEDRRDEQYF.

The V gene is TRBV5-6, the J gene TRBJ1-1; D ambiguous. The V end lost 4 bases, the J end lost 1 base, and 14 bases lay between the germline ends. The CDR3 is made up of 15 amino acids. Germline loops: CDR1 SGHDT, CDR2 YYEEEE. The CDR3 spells CASSLKRPGNTEAFF. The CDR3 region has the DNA TGTGCCAGCAGCCTCAAGCGGCCTGGGAACACTGAAGCTTTCTTT.

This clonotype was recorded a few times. This CDR3 reads CASSQGQSMNTEAFF. Written as DNA, the CDR3 is TGTGCCAGCTCACAGGGACAGTCGATGAACACTGAAGCTTTCTTT. The chain links TRBV18 to TRBJ1-1; 7 positions match TRBD1. The ends lost 4 bases at V and 0 bases at J; junction bases unmatched: 5. CDR1 is KGHSH, CDR2 LQKENI, per germline. There are 15 residues in the CDR3.

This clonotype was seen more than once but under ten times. CDR3 residues: CASRKTSGAGGEQFF. The CDR3 DNA is TGTGCCAGCAGGAAAACCTCAGGGGCGGGGGGTGAGCAGTTCTTC. The rearrangement joins TRBV6-1 to TRBJ2-1; the match to TRBD2 covers 8 bases. Germline V gives CDR1 MNHNS, CDR2 SASEGT. The CDR3 has 15 residues. V was pared by 6 bases and J by 9 bases, with 13 bases of the junction left unmatched.

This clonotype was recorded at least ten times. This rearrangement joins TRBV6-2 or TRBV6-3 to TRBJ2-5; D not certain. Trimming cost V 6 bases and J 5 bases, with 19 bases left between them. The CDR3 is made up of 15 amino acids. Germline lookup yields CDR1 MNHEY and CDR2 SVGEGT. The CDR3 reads CASSLTRVGRETQYF. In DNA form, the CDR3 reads TGTGCCAGCAGCCTAACGCGAGTAGGCCGGGAGACCCAGTACTTC.

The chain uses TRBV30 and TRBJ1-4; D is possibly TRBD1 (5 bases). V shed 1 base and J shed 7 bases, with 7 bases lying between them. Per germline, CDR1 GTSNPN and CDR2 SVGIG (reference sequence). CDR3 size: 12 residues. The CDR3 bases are TGTGCCTGGAGTGGCAGGGCTGAAAAACTGTTTTTT. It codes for CAWSGRAEKLFF.

The CDR3 reads CSADNRGTHGYTF. In DNA form, the CDR3 reads TGCAGCGCTGATAACAGGGGTACCCATGGCTACACCTTC. This sequence joins TRBV29-1 and TRBJ1-2; 7 bases line up with TRBD1. Germline V gives CDR1 SQVTM, CDR2 ANQGSEA. Losses at the gene ends were 7 bases for V and 6 bases for J; bases not matched to a gene: 11. The CDR3 has 13 amino acids.

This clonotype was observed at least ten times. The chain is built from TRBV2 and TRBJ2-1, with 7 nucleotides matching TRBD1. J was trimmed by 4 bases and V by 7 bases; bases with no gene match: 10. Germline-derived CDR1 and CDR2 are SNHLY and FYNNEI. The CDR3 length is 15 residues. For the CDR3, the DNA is TGTGCCAGCATGGAGAAGGGGGCAGGTTACAATGAGCAGTTCTTC. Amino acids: CASMEKGAGYNEQFF.

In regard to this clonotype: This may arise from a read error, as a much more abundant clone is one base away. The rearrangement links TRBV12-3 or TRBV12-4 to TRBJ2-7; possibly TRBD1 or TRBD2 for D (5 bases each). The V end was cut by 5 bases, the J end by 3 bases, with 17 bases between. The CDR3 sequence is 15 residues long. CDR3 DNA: TGTGCCAGCAGTCTCCCCGGGGCAGGGAACTACGAGCAGTACTTC. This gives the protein CASSLPGAGNYEQYF.

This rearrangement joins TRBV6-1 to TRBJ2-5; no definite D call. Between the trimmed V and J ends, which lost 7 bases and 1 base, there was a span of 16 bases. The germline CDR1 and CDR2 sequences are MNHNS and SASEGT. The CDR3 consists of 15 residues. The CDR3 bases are TGTGCCAGCACCTTTTCCCCCGGAACCCAAGAGACCCAGTACTTC. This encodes CASTFSPGTQETQYF.

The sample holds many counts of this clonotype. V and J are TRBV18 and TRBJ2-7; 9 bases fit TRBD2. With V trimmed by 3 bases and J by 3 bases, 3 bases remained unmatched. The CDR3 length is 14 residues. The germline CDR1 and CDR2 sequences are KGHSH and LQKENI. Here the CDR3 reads CASSPSGSYYEQYF. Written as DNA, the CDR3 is TGTGCCAGCTCACCTAGCGGGAGTTACTACGAGCAGTACTTC. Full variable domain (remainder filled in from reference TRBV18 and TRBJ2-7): NAGVMQNPRHLVRRRGQEARLRCSPMKGHSHVYWYRQLPEEGLKFMVYLQKENIIDESGMPKERFSAEFPKEGPSILRIQQVVRGDSAAYFCASSPSGSYYEQYFGPGTRLTVT.

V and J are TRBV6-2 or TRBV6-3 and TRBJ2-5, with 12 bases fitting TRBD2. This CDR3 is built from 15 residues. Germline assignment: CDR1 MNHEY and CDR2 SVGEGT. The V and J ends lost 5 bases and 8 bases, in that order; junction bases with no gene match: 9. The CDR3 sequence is CASSGQTSGSSTQYF. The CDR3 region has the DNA TGTGCCAGCAGTGGCCAGACTAGCGGGAGTAGTACCCAGTACTTC.

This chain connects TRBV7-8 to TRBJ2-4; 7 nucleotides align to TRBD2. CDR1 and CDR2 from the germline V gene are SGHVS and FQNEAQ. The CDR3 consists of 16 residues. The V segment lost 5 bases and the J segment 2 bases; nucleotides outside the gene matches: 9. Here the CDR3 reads CASSPVEGGTKNIQYF. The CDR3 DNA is TGTGCCAGCAGCCCCGTTGAGGGAGGGACCAAAAACATTCAGTACTTC.

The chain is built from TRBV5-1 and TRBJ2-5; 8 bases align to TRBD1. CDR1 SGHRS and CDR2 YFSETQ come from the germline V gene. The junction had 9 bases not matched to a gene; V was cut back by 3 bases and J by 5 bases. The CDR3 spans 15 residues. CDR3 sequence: CASSSWTGLNETQYF. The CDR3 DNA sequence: TGCGCCAGCAGCTCCTGGACAGGGCTAAACGAGACCCAGTACTTC.